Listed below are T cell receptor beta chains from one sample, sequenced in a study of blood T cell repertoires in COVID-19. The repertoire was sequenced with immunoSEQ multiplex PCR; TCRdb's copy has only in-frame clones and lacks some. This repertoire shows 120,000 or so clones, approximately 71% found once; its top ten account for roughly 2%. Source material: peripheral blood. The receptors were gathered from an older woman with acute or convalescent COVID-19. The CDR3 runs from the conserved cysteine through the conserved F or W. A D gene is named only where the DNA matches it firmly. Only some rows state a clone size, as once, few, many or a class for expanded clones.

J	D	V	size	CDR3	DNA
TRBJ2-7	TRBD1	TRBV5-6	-	CASRQGAREQYF	TGTGCCAGTAGACAGGGGGCTCGGGAGCAGTACTTC
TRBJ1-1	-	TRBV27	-	CAVYSRGTEAFF	TGTGCCGTCTATAGCAGGGGCACTGAAGCTTTCTTT
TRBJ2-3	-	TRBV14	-	CASSLTRSSLDTDTQYF	TGTGCCAGCAGCCTTACTCGATCTAGCTTGGACACAGATACGCAGTATTTT
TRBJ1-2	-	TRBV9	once	CASSDQDRPYTF	TGTGCCAGCAGCGACCAGGACAGACCCTACACCTTC
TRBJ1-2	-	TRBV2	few	CASSDRGSNYGYTF	TGTGCCAGCAGTGACAGGGGCTCTAACTATGGCTACACCTTC
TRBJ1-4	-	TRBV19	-	CASRTEAGANEKLFF	TGTGCCAGCCGGACGGAGGCAGGGGCAAATGAAAAACTGTTTTTT
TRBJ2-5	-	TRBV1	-	CTSSQDRARGPLPYQETQYF	TGCACCAGCAGCCAAGATAGGGCCAGGGGGCCTTTACCCTACCAAGAGACCCAGTACTTC
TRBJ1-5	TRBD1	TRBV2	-	CASKEETGYLTNQPQHF	TGTGCCAGCAAAGAGGAGACAGGGTATCTCACCAATCAGCCCCAGCATTTT
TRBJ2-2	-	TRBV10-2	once	CASREGQAGELFF	TGCGCCAGCAGGGAGGGCCAGGCCGGGGAGCTGTTTTTT
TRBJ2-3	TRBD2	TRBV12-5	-	CASGFERGAFSDTQYF	TGTGCTAGTGGTTTCGAGCGGGGGGCCTTCTCAGATACGCAGTATTTT
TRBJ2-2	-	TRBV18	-	CASSPPGLGAVTGELFF	TGTGCCAGCTCACCTCCGGGACTCGGGGCGGTAACCGGGGAGCTGTTTTTT
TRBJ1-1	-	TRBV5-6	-	CASSLASMNTEAFF	TGTGCCAGCAGCTTAGCAAGCATGAACACTGAAGCTTTCTTT
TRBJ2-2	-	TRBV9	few	CASSVAGDGELFF	TGTGCCAGCAGCGTAGCCGGGGACGGGGAGCTGTTTTTT
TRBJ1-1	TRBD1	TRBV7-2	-	CASSSQQGYTEAFF	TGTGCCAGCAGCTCCCAACAGGGGTACACTGAAGCTTTCTTT
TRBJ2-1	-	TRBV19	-	CASSIAPFPRRGNEQFF	TGTGCCAGTAGTATCGCGCCATTCCCGCGCAGAGGCAATGAGCAGTTCTTC
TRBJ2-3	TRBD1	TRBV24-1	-	CATSEAGTGGSDTQYF	TGTGCCACCAGTGAGGCCGGGACAGGGGGTTCAGATACGCAGTATTTT
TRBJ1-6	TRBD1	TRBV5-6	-	CASSPGTGLFNSPLHF	TGTGCCAGCAGCCCGGGGACAGGGCTTTTTAATTCACCCCTCCACTTT
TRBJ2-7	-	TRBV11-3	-	CASRRPRHYEQYF	TGTGCCAGTCGACGACCCAGACACTACGAGCAGTACTTC
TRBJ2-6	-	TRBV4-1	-	CASSQDPTGSTSYSGANVLTF	TGCGCCAGCAGCCAAGATCCGACAGGTTCAACTTCCTACTCTGGGGCCAACGTCCTGACTTTC
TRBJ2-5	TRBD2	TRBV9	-	CASSGLAGGVKTQYF	TGTGCCAGCTCAGGACTAGCGGGAGGGGTGAAGACCCAGTACTTC
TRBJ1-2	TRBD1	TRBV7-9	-	CASSLWDRAGGGYTF	TGTGCCAGCAGCTTGTGGGACAGGGCTGGTGGTGGCTACACCTTC
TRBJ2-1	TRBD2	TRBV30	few	CAWDQSGSNYNEQFF	TGTGCCTGGGACCAAAGCGGGAGCAACTACAATGAGCAGTTCTTC
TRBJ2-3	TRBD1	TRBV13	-	CASSLFGGQGVTDTQYF	TGTGCCAGCAGCTTATTTGGTGGACAGGGAGTCACAGATACGCAGTATTTT
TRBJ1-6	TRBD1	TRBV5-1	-	CASSQGVGNSPLHF	TGCGCCAGCAGCCAGGGGGTAGGAAATTCACCCCTCCACTTT
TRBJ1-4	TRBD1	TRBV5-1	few	CASSPGGSSNEKLFF	TGCGCCAGCAGCCCAGGGGGCAGCTCTAATGAAAAACTGTTTTTT
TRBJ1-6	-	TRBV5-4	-	CASSGSGTFVSPLHF	TGTGCCAGCAGCGGTTCCGGGACATTCGTTTCACCCCTCCACTTT
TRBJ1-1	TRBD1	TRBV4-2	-	CASSKTTGDSEAFF	TGTGCCAGCAGCAAGACTACAGGGGACTCTGAAGCTTTCTTT
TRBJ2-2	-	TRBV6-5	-	CASSYTGGDTGELFF	TGTGCCAGCAGTTACACAGGGGGGGACACCGGGGAGCTGTTTTTT
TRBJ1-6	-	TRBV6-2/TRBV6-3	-	CASSGAADSPLHF	TGTGCCAGCAGCGGGGCGGCGGATTCACCCCTCCACTTT
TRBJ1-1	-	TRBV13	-	CASSLVGGVVGTEAFF	TGTGCCAGCAGCTTAGTTGGGGGGGTTGTGGGCACTGAAGCTTTCTTT
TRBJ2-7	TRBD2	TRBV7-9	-	CASSFEAGSYEQYF	TGTGCCAGCAGCTTTGAAGCGGGGAGCTACGAGCAGTACTTC
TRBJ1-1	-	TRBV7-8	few	CASSLGAGVGAFF	TGTGCCAGCAGCTTAGGAGCGGGGGTGGGGGCTTTCTTT
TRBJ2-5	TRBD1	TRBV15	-	CATSHRGETQYF	TGTGCCACCAGTCACAGGGGAGAGACCCAGTACTTC
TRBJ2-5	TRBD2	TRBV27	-	CASSPIGAGEETQYF	TGTGCCAGCAGTCCCATCGGAGCGGGAGAGGAGACCCAGTACTTC
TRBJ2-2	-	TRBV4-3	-	CASSQGGPLASNTGELFF	TGCGCCAGCAGCCAAGGAGGGCCCCTAGCGTCGAACACCGGGGAGCTGTTTTTT
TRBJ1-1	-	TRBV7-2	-	CASSSRGTGGTEAFF	TGTGCCAGCAGCTCTCGGGGAACGGGGGGCACTGAAGCTTTCTTT
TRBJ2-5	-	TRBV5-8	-	CASRTRTEETQYF	TGTGCCAGCAGAACCCGAACAGAAGAGACCCAGTACTTC
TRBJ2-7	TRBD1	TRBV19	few	CASSASTGQGGRVQYF	TGTGCCAGTAGTGCGTCGACGGGACAGGGCGGTCGCGTGCAGTACTTC
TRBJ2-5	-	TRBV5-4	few	CASSLEQGMVQYF	TGTGCCAGCAGCTTGGAACAGGGAATGGTCCAGTACTTC
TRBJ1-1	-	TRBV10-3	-	CAISEPASGGTEAFF	TGTGCCATCAGTGAGCCTGCATCGGGGGGCACTGAAGCTTTCTTT
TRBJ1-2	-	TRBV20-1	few	CSASLGAPLYGYTF	TGCAGTGCTAGTCTGGGCGCGCCTCTTTATGGCTACACCTTC
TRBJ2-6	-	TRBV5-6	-	CASSLFGRLKTGANVLTF	TGTGCCAGCAGCTTGTTTGGCAGATTGAAGACTGGGGCCAACGTCCTGACTTTC
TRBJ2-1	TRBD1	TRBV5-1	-	CASNRQGGRNEQFF	TGCGCCAGCAACCGACAGGGGGGACGCAATGAGCAGTTCTTC
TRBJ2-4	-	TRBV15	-	CATSRGKELAKNIQYF	TGTGCCACCAGCAGAGGGAAGGAGTTAGCCAAAAACATTCAGTACTTC
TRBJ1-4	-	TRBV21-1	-	CASSPSNQGTNEKLFF	TGTGCCAGCAGCCCAAGCAATCAGGGAACTAATGAAAAACTGTTTTTT
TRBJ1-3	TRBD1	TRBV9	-	CASSVANRGAGNTIYF	TGTGCCAGCAGCGTAGCGAACAGGGGGGCTGGAAACACCATATATTTT
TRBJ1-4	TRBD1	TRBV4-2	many	CASSLNTGTGGEKLFF	TGTGCCAGCAGCTTGAACACCGGGACAGGCGGGGAAAAACTGTTTTTT
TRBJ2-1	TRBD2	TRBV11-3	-	CASSSSGSYNEQFF	TGTGCCAGCAGCTCCAGCGGGAGTTACAATGAGCAGTTCTTC
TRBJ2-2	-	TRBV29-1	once	CSVRLASPGELFF	TGCAGCGTTCGCTTAGCCTCCCCCGGGGAGCTGTTTTTT
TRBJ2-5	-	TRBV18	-	CASSPPNEGTPGTQYF	TGTGCCAGCTCACCACCTAACGAAGGCACCCCAGGGACCCAGTACTTC